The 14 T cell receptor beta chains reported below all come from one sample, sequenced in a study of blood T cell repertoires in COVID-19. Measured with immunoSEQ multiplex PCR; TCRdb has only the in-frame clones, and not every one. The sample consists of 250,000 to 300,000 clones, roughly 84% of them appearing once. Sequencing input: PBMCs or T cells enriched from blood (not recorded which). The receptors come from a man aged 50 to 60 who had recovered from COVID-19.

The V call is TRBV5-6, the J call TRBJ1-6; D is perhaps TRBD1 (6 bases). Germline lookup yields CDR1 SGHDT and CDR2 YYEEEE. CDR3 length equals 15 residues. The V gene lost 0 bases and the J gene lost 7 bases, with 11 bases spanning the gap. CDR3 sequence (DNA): TGTGCCAGCAGCTTGGGACACAGGGAAAATTCACCCCTCCACTTT. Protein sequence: CASSLGHRENSPLHF.

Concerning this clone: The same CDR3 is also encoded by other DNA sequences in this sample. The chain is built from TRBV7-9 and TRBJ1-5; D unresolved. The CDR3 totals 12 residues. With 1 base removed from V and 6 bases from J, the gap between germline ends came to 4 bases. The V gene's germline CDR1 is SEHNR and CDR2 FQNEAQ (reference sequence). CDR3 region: CASSLGGQPQHF. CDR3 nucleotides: TGTGCCAGCAGCTTAGGCGGTCAGCCCCAGCATTTT.

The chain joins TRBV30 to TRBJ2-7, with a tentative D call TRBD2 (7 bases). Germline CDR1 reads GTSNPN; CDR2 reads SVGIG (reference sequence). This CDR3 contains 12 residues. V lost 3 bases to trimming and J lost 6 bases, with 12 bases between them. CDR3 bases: TGTGCCTGGAGCGGGGGGCTGATCGAGCAGTACTTC. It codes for CAWSGGLIEQYF.

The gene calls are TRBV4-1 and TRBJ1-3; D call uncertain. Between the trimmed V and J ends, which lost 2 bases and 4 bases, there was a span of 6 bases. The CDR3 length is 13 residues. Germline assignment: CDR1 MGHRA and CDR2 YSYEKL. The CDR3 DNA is TGCGCCAGCAGCCAAACAACCGGAAACACCATATATTTT. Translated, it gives CASSQTTGNTIYF.

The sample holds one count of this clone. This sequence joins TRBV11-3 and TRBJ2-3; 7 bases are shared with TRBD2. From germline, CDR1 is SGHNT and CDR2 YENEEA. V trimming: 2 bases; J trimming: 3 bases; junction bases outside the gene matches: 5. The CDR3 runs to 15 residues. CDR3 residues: CASSLQGGGTDTQYF. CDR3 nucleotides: TGTGCCAGCAGCTTACAGGGCGGGGGAACAGATACGCAGTATTTT.

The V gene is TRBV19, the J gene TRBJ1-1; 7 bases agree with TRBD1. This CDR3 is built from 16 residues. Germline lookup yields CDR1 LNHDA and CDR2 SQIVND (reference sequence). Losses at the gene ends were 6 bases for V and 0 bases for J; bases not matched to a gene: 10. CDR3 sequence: CASRIRDSKLNTEAFF. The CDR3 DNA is TGTGCCAGTAGGATCCGGGACAGCAAATTGAACACTGAAGCTTTCTTT.

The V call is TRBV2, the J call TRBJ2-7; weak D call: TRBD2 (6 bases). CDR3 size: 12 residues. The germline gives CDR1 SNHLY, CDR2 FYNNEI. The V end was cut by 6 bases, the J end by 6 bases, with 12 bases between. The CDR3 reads CASSGMGGEQYF. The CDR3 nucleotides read TGTGCCAGCAGCGGAATGGGGGGCGAGCAGTACTTC.

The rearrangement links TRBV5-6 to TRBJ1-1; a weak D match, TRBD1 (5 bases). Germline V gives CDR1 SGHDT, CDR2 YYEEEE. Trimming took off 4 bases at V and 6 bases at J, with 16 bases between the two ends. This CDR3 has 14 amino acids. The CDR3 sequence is CASSADTSGAEAFF. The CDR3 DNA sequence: TGTGCCAGCAGCGCGGACACGTCCGGCGCTGAAGCTTTCTTT.

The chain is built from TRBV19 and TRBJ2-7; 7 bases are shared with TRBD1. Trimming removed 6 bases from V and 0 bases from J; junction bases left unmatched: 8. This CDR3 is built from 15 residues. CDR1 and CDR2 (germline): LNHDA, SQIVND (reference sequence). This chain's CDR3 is CASRDRLTVSYEQYF. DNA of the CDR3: TGTGCCAGTAGGGACAGGCTAACCGTCTCCTACGAGCAGTACTTC.

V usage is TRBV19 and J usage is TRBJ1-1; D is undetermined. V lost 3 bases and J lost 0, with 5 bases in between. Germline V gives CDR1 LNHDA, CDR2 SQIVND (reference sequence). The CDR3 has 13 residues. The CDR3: CASSMGLNTEAFF. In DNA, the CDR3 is TGTGCCAGTAGTATGGGCCTGAACACTGAAGCTTTCTTT.

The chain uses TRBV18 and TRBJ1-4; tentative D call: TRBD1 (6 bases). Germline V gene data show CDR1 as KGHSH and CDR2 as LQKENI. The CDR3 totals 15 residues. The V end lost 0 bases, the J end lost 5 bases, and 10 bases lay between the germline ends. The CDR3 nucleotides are TGTGCCAGCTCACCACCCCAAGGACAGAATGAAAAACTGTTTTTT. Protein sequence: CASSPPQGQNEKLFF.

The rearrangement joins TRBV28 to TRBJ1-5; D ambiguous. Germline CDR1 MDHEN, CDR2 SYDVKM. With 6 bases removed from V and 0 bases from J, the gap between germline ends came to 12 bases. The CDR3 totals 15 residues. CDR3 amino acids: CASSPSGISNQPQHF. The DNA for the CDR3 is TGTGCCAGCAGCCCGTCCGGGATTAGCAATCAGCCCCAGCATTTT.

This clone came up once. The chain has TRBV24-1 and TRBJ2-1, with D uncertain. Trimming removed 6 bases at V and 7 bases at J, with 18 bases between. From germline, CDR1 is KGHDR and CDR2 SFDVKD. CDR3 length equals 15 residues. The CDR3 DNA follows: TGTGCCACCAGTCCCCCTTCCTCGGCCGGGAATGAGCAGTTCTTC. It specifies CATSPPSSAGNEQFF.

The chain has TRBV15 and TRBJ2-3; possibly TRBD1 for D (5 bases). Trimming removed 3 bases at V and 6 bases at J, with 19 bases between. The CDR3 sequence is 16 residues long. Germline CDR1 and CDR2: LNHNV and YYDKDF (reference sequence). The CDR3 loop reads CATSRAYDRFGDTQYF. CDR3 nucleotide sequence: TGTGCCACCAGCAGGGCCTACGACAGATTCGGGGATACGCAGTATTTT.